Many counts were recorded for the clone carrying this TCR beta chain. Its cognate antigen is unknown. This entry comes from a study of Graves' ophthalmopathy and Graves' hyperthyroidism. For repertoire sequencing, the TCR beta CDR3 regions were amplified from RNA transcripts. First-round RT-PCR with HTBI primers preceded a second-round multiplex PCR. In TCRdb, the multiplex PCR reads were re-called with MiXCR into one record per CDR3 protein. Altogether 450,000 or so distinct CDR3 sequences are present, around 15% being singletons, with the ten largest covering about 9.4%. The study, taken as a whole, reports: The model's ophthalmopathy progression predictions had about 69% sensitivity and 72% to 75% specificity. Most thyroid clonotypes with frequency above 0.001 were detected in blood too.

Trimming at V came to 10 bases and at J to 4 bases, leaving 2 bases not matched to a gene. The germline V gene has CDR1 ENHRY and CDR2 SYGVKD. The CDR3 is 13 amino acids. Sampling over 8 ml of fresh peripheral blood provided the PBMCs. The sample was blood. This TCR was recovered from a woman aged 30 to 39 with Graves' ophthalmopathy. This chain links TRBV10-3 with TRBJ1-5; 12 positions match TRBD1. The CDR3 loop reads CATGQGANQPQHF. The CDR3, as DNA: TGTGCCACGGGACAGGGGGCGAATCAGCCCCAGCATTTT.